What follows are 15 T cell receptor beta chains derived from one specimen sequenced in a study of blood T cell repertoires in COVID-19. Clones were read by immunoSEQ multiplex PCR, and TCRdb kept only the in-frame ones, dropping some. Of around 260,000 clones listed, approximately 88% are singletons. Sequencing was carried out using peripheral blood. These receptors were collected from a woman aged 40 to 49 who had recovered from COVID-19.

The genes are TRBV24-1 and TRBJ2-1; no reliable D call. Trimming stripped 2 bases from V and 5 bases from J, with 12 bases between. CDR1 and CDR2 from the germline V gene are KGHDR and SFDVKD. The CDR3 loop spans 15 amino acids. CDR3 residues: CATSDSRSWDNEQFF. CDR3 bases: TGTGCCACCAGTGATTCCAGGTCTTGGGACAATGAGCAGTTCTTC.

This clone was seen just once. V gene TRBV6-5 combines with J gene TRBJ1-2; the D is unclear. Germline loops: CDR1 MNHEY, CDR2 SVGAGI. V gave up 9 bases and J gave up 4 bases, with 15 bases separating them. The CDR3 has 13 residues. The CDR3 nucleotides read TGTGCCAGTCTTAGCCTCGTGGGCTATGGCTACACCTTC. This codes for CASLSLVGYGYTF.

The genes are TRBV7-2 and TRBJ2-7, with 10 bases that match TRBD2. The trim removed 5 bases at V and 6 bases at J, leaving 7 bases unmatched. The CDR3 totals 14 residues. CDR1 is SGHTA and CDR2 is FQGNSA in the germline V gene. The CDR3 sequence is CASSLALAGAEQYF. CDR3 nucleotides: TGTGCCAGCAGCCTGGCGCTAGCGGGAGCCGAGCAGTACTTC.

This chain connects TRBV3-1 (or the pseudogene TRBV3-2) to TRBJ1-2; 8 bases are shared with TRBD1. The CDR3 loop spans 14 amino acids. V trimming: 3 bases; J trimming: 4 bases; junction bases outside the gene matches: 4. The germline CDR1 and CDR2 sequences are LGHDT and YNNKEL (reference sequence). This chain's CDR3 is CASSQGTGTYGYTF. CDR3 DNA sequence: TGTGCCAGCAGCCAGGGGACAGGCACCTATGGCTACACCTTC.

The genes are TRBV30 and TRBJ1-1; D unclear. The CDR3 is 13 amino acids. Trimming pared 2 bases from V and 1 base from J, leaving 8 bases between. The germline CDR1 and CDR2 sequences are GTSNPN and SVGIG (reference sequence). CDR3 loop: CAWSPQANTEAFF. CDR3 in DNA: TGTGCCTGGAGTCCCCAAGCGAACACTGAAGCTTTCTTT. Full variable domain (missing parts from reference TRBV30 and TRBJ1-1): SQTIHQWPATLVQPVGSPLSLECTVEGTSNPNLYWYRQAAGRGLQLLFYSVGIGQISSEVPQNLSASRPQDRQFILSSKKLLLSDSGFYLCAWSPQANTEAFFGQGTRLTVV.

The chain has TRBV6-1 and TRBJ1-5; 10 nucleotides align to TRBD1. The CDR3 loop spans 15 amino acids. Germline V gene data show CDR1 as MNHNS and CDR2 as SASEGT. After removal of 2 bases from V and 4 bases from J, the junction contained 2 bases not matched to a gene. CDR3 DNA: TGTGCCAGCAGTGAATCGGGACAGGGGAATCAGCCCCAGCATTTT. It specifies CASSESGQGNQPQHF.

The chain couples TRBV9 to TRBJ2-5, with 10 bases aligning to TRBD2. The V and J ends lost 5 bases and 5 bases, in that order; junction bases with no gene match: 15. Per germline, CDR1 SGDLS and CDR2 YYNGEE. The CDR3 loop spans 17 amino acids. The CDR3 DNA sequence: TGTGCCAGCAGTCAACGGGGTGATAGCGGGAGGCCCGAGACCCAGTACTTC. Encoded protein: CASSQRGDSGRPETQYF.

The CDR3 region has the DNA TGTGCCAGCAGCCACCCTGGGGCAGGGGGCGAGGAGCAGTACTTC. Protein product: CASSHPGAGGEEQYF. The chain recombines TRBV11-2 with TRBJ2-7, with 8 bases matching TRBD1. Per germline, CDR1 SGHAT and CDR2 FQNNGV. V shed 5 bases and J 7 bases; nucleotides not matched to a gene: 13. CDR3 size: 15 residues. Full variable domain (outside the CDR3, taken from reference TRBV11-2 and TRBJ2-7): EAGVAQSPRYKIIEKRQSVAFWCNPISGHATLYWYQQILGQGPKLLIQFQNNGVVDDSQLPKDRFSAERLKGVDSTLKIQPAKLEDSAVYLCASSHPGAGGEEQYFGPGTRLTVT.

This chain joins TRBV5-1 and TRBJ2-7; D possibly corresponds to TRBD2 (6 bases). The V and J ends lost 4 bases and 2 bases respectively, with 16 bases between them. Germline V gene lookup returns CDR1 SGHRS and CDR2 YFSETQ. This CDR3 is built from 15 residues. The CDR3 DNA reads TGCGCCAGCAGCGCACGATTAGGGGAGGCCTACGAGCAGTACTTC. It translates to CASSARLGEAYEQYF.

In its sample, this clone was seen once. V and J are TRBV9 and TRBJ1-1; no clear D gene. Germline assignment: CDR1 SGDLS and CDR2 YYNGEE. There are 15 residues in the CDR3. V lost 1 base, J lost 1 base, and 11 bases lay in between. CDR3 residues: CASSVSGWGNTEAFF. Here the CDR3 DNA reads TGTGCCAGCAGCGTATCGGGGTGGGGGAACACTGAAGCTTTCTTT.

The rearrangement uses TRBV27 and TRBJ1-6; D is possibly TRBD1 (5 bases). The CDR3 is 15 amino acids. The germline gives CDR1 MNHEY, CDR2 SMNVEV (reference sequence). V lost 8 bases and J 6 bases, leaving 17 bases between the germline ends. This CDR3 is CASRGEGLGNSPLHF. The CDR3 DNA sequence: TGTGCCAGCCGCGGGGAGGGGCTTGGTAATTCACCCCTCCACTTT.

The chain joins TRBV7-8 to TRBJ2-7, with TRBD2 matching over 11 bases. V lost 4 bases to trimming and J lost 4 bases; unmatched junction nucleotides: 9. The V gene's germline CDR1 is SGHVS and CDR2 FQNEAQ. The CDR3 consists of 16 residues. The CDR3 here is CASSYWGLADTYEQYF. DNA of the CDR3: TGTGCCAGCAGCTACTGGGGACTAGCGGACACTTACGAGCAGTACTTC. Combining the CDR3 with reference TRBV7-8 and TRBJ2-7 gives the whole variable domain GAGVSQSPRYKVAKRGQDVALRCDPISGHVSLFWYQQALGQGPEFLTYFQNEAQLDKSGLPSDRFFAERPEGSVSTLKIQRTQQEDSAVYLCASSYWGLADTYEQYFGPGTRLTVT.

This clone appeared a single time. This chain joins TRBV18 and TRBJ2-7; no reliable D call. Germline CDR1 KGHSH, CDR2 LQKENI. V dropped 0 bases and J dropped 2 bases, with 8 bases sitting between them. This CDR3 contains 14 residues. CDR3 protein: CASSPPGKTYEQYF. The CDR3 DNA sequence: TGTGCCAGCTCACCACCGGGCAAAACCTACGAGCAGTACTTC.

The chain combines TRBV28 with TRBJ2-1; 9 bases match TRBD2. The length of the CDR3 is 17 residues. Looked up from germline, CDR1 is MDHEN and CDR2 is SYDVKM. The V gene end was trimmed by 4 bases and the J gene end by 5 bases; junction bases not matched to a gene: 12. The chain's CDR3 is CASSSQRPSGIDNEQFF. The DNA of the CDR3 is TGTGCCAGCAGTTCCCAACGGCCTAGCGGGATAGACAATGAGCAGTTCTTC.

The chain links TRBV28 to TRBJ2-1; TRBD1 matches 7 bases. CDR1 and CDR2 (germline): MDHEN, SYDVKM. Trimming took 8 bases from V and 4 from J; bases not matched to a gene: 14. The CDR3 extends over 16 amino acids. CDR3 residues: CASGHGHGTEYNEQFF. The CDR3 DNA reads as TGTGCCAGCGGCCATGGCCATGGGACAGAATACAATGAGCAGTTCTTC.